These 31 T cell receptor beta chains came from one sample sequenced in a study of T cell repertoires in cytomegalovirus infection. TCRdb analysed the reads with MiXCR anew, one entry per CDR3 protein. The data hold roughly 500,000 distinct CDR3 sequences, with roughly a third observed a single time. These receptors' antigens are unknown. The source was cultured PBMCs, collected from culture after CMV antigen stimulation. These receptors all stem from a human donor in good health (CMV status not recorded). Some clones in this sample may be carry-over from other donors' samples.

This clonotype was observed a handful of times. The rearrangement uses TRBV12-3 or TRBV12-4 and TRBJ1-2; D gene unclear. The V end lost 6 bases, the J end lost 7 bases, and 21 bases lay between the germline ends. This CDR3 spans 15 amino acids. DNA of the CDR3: TGTGCCAGCAGCCCTAGTATTCGGCAGAGAGGTGGCTACACCTTC. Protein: CASSPSIRQRGGYTF.

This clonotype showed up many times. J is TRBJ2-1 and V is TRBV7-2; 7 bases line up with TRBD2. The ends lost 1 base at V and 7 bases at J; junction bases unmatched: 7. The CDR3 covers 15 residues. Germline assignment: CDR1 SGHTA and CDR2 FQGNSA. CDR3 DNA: TGTGCCAGCAGCTTAGTGGCGGGAGCGGGTAATGAGCAGTTCTTC. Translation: CASSLVAGAGNEQFF.

The CDR3 region is CSATLLAGVYEQYF. As DNA, the CDR3 is TGCAGTGCTACGCTACTAGCGGGGGTCTACGAGCAGTACTTC. The chain carries TRBV20-1 and TRBJ2-7; 11 nucleotides match TRBD2. The CDR3 is 14 residues long. Germline trimming cut 4 bases from V and 3 bases from J; bases unmatched to any gene: 5. Germline CDR1 is DFQATT and CDR2 is SNEGSKA (reference sequence).

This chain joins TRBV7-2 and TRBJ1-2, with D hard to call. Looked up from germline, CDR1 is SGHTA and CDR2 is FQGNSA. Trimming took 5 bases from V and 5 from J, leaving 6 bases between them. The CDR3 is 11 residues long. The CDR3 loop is CASSPQYGYTF. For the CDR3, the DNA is TGTGCCAGCAGCCCACAATATGGCTACACCTTC.

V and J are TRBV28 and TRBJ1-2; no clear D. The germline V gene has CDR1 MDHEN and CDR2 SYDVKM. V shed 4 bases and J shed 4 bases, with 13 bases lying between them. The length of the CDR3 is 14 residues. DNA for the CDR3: TGTGCCAGCAGTTCTACGAGGACTCCCTATGGCTACACCTTC. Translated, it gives CASSSTRTPYGYTF.

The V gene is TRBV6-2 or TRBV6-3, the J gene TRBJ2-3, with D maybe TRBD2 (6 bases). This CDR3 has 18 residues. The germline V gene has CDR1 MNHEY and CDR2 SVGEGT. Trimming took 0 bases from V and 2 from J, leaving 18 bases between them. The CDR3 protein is CASSYSLKAGGDTDTQYF. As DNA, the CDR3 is TGTGCCAGCAGTTACTCCCTAAAAGCGGGTGGAGACACAGATACGCAGTATTTT.

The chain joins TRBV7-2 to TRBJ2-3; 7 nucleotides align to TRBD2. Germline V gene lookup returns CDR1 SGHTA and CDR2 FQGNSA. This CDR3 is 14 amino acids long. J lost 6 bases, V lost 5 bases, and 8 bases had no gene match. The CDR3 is CASSPNDGRDTQYF. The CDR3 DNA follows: TGTGCCAGCAGCCCAAATGACGGGAGGGATACGCAGTATTTT.

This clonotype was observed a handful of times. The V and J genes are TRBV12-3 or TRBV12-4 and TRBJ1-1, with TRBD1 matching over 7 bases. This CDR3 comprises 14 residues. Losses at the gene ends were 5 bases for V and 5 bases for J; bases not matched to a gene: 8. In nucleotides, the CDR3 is TGTGCCAGCAGTACCGGGACAGACGGGACTGAAGCTTTCTTT. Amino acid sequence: CASSTGTDGTEAFF.

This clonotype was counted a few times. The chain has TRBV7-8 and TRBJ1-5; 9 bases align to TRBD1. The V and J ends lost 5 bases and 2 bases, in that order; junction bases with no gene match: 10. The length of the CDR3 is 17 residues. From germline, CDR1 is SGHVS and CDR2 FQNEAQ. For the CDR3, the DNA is TGTGCCAGCAGCCCTTTAGACAGGGGGAGTCGCAATCAGCCCCAGCATTTT. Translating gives CASSPLDRGSRNQPQHF.

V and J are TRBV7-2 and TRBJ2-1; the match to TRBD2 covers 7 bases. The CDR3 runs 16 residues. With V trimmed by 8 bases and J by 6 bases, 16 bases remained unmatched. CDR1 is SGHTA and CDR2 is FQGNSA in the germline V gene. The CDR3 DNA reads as TGTGCCAGCCGATCCTTGCGGGAGAGTTGGGGCAATGAGCAGTTCTTC. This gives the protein CASRSLRESWGNEQFF. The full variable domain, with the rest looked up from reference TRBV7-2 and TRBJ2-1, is GAGVSQSPSNKVTEKGKDVELRCDPISGHTALYWYRQSLGQGLEFLIYFQGNSAPDKSGLPSDRFSAERTGGSVSTLTIQRTQQEDSAVYLCASRSLRESWGNEQFFGPGTRLTVL.

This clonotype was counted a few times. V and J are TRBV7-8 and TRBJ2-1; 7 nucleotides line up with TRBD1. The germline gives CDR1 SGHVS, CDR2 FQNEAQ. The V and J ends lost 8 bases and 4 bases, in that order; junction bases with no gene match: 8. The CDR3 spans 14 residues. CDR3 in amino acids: CASRETGSYNEQFF. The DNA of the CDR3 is TGTGCCAGCCGAGAGACAGGGTCTTACAATGAGCAGTTCTTC.

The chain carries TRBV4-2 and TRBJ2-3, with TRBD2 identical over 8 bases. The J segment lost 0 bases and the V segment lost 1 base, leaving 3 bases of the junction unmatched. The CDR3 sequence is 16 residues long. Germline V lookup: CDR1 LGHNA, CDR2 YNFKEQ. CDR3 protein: CASSQATSGSTDTQYF. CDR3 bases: TGTGCCAGCAGCCAAGCCACTAGCGGCAGCACAGATACGCAGTATTTT.

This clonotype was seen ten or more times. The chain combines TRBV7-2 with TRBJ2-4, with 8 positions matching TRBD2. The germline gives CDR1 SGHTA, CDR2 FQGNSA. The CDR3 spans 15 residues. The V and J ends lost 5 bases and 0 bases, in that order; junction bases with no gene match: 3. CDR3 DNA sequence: TGTGCCAGCAGCAACAGCGGGAGAGCCAAAAACATTCAGTACTTC. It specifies CASSNSGRAKNIQYF.

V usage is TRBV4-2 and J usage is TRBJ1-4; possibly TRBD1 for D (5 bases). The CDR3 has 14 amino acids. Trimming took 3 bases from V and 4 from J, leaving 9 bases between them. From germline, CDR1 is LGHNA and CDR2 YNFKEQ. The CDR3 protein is CASSQEGNNEKLFF. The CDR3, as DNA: TGTGCCAGCAGCCAGGAGGGGAATAATGAAAAACTGTTTTTT.

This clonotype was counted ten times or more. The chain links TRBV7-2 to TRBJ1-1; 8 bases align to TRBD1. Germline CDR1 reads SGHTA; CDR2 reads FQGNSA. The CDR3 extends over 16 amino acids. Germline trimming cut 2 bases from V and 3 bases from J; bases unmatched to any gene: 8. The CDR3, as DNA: TGTGCCAGCAGCTTAACGGACAGGGTCGTCGACACTGAAGCTTTCTTT. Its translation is CASSLTDRVVDTEAFF.

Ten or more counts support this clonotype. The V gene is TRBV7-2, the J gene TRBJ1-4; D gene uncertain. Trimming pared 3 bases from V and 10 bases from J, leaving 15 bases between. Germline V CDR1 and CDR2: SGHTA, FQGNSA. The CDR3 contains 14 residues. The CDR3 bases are TGTGCCAGCAGCTTTGATGGAAGGTGGGGAAAACTGTTTTTT. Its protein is CASSFDGRWGKLFF.

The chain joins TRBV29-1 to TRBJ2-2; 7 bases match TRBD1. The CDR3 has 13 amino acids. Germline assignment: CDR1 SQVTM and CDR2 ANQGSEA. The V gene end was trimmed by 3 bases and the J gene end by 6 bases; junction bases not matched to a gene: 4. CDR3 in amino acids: CSVDTGVPGELFF. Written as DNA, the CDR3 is TGCAGCGTTGATACAGGGGTTCCCGGGGAGCTGTTTTTT.

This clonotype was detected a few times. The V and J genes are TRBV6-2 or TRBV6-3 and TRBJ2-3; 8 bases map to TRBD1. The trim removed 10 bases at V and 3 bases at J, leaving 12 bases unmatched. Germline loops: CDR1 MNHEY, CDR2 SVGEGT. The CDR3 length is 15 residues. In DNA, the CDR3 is TGTGCCACCAAACCCTACAGGGGGAGGACAGATACGCAGTATTTT. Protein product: CATKPYRGRTDTQYF.

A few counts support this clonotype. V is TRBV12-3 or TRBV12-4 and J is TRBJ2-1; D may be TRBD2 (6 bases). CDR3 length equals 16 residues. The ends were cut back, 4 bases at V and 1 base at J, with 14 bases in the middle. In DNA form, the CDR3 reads TGTGCCAGCAGTTCCTCGACTAGTACGTCCTACAATGAGCAGTTCTTC. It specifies CASSSSTSTSYNEQFF.

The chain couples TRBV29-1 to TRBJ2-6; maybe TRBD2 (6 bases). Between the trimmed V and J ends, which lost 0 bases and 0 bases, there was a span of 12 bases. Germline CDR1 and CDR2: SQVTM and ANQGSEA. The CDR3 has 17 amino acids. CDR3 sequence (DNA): TGCAGCGTTGAAGACCGAGCGGGCGGCTCTGGGGCCAACGTCCTGACTTTC. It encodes CSVEDRAGGSGANVLTF.

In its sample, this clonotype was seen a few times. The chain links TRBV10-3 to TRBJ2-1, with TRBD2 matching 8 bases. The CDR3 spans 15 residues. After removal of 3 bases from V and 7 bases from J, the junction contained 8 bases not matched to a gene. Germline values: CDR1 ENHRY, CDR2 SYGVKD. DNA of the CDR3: TGTGCCATCAGTGATGCAAGCGGGAGCTCTAATGAGCAGTTCTTC. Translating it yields CAISDASGSSNEQFF.

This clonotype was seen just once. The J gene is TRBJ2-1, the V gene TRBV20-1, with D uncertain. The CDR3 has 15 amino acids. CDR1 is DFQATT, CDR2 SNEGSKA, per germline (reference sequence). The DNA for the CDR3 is TGCAGCGCTTACATACCAAGAGGCCGTTACAATGAGCAGTTCTTC. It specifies CSAYIPRGRYNEQFF.

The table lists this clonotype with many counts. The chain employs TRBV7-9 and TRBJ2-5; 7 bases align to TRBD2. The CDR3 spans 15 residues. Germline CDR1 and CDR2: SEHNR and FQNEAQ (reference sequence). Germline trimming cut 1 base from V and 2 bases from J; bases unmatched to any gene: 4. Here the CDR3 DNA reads TGTGCCAGCAGCTTAGGTCCAGCGGGACAAGAGACCCAGTACTTC. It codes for CASSLGPAGQETQYF.

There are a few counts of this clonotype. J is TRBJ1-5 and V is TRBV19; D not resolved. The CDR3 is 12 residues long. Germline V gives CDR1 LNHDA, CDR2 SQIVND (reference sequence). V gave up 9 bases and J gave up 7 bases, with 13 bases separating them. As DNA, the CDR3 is TGTGCCAGCAGGTCTATGGGGCAGCCCCAGCATTTT. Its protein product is CASRSMGQPQHF.

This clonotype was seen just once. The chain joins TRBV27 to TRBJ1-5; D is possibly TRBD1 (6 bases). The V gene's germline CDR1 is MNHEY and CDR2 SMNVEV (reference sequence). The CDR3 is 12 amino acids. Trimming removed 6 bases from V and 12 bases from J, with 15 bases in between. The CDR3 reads CASRGLGQSQHF. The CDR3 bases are TGTGCCAGCAGAGGACTCGGACAGAGCCAGCATTTT.

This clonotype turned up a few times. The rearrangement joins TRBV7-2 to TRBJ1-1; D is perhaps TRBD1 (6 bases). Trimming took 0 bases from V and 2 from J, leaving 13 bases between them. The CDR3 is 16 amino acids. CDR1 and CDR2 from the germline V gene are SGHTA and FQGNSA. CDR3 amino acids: CASSLAMMGGNTEAFF. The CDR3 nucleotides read TGTGCCAGCAGCTTAGCGATGATGGGGGGCAACACTGAAGCTTTCTTT.

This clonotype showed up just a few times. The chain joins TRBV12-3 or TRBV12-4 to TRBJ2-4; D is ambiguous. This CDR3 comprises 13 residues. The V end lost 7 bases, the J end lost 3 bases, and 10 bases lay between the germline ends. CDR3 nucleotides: TGTGCCAGCAAGGCCACTTACAAAAACATTCAGTACTTC. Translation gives CASKATYKNIQYF.

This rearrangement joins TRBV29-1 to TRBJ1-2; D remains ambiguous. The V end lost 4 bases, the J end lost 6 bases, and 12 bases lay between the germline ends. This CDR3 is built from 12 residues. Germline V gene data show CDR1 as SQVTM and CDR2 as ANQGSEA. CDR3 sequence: CSVGPNRDGYTF. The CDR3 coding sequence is TGCAGCGTTGGGCCTAATAGGGATGGCTACACCTTC.

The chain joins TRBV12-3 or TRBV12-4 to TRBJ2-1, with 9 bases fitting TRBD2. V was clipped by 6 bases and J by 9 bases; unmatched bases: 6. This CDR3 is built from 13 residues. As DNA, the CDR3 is TGTGCCAGCAGGGGGACTAGCCTAGTTGAGCAGTTCTTC. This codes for CASRGTSLVEQFF.

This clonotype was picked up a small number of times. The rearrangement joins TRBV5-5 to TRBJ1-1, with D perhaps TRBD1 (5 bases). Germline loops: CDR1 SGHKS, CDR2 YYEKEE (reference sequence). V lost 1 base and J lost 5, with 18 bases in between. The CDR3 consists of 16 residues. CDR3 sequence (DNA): TGTGCCAGCAGCTTGAGATTGGGGGGAACGAGGACTGAAGCTTTCTTT. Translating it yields CASSLRLGGTRTEAFF.

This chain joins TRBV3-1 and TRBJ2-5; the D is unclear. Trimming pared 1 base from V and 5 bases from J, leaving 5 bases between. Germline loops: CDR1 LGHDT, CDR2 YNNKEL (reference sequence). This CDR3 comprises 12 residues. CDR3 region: CASSQVVETQYF. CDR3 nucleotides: TGTGCCAGCAGCCAAGTCGTGGAGACCCAGTACTTC.